The 24 T cell receptor beta chains listed next were all sequenced from one sample in a study of T cell clones after liver transplantation. Sequenced by immunoSEQ multiplex PCR; TCRdb stores in-frame clones only, minus some. Found here are roughly 49,000 clones, about 67% of them singletons; the top ten hold more than 9%. The sample consisted of CD4+ T cells from blood, taken approximately 54 months after liver transplant. The receptor source for this set is a human patient who received a liver transplant. Some T cells may trace back to the graft donor.

V usage is TRBV6-5 and J usage is TRBJ2-4; D not resolved. The ends were cut back, 6 bases at V and 7 bases at J, with 16 bases in the middle. Germline loops: CDR1 MNHEY, CDR2 SVGAGI. This CDR3 is built from 14 residues. CDR3 DNA sequence: TGTGCCAGCAGCCCCGGATGGGGTACCAACATTCAGTACTTC. It is translated as CASSPGWGTNIQYF.

J is TRBJ1-1 and V is TRBV7-3; D not certain. V lost 3 bases to trimming and J lost 3 bases, with 8 bases between them. Germline V gives CDR1 SGHTA, CDR2 FQGTGA. This CDR3 region has 13 residues. CDR3 in amino acids: CASSFGQDTEAFF. Written as DNA, the CDR3 is TGTGCCAGCAGCTTTGGTCAGGACACTGAAGCTTTCTTT.

The chain combines TRBV5-5 with TRBJ2-3; 8 bases are shared with TRBD1. The CDR3 loop spans 16 amino acids. J was trimmed by 4 bases and V by 7 bases; bases with no gene match: 14. Germline CDR1 is SGHKS and CDR2 is YYEKEE (reference sequence). CDR3 in DNA: TGTGCCAGCTCGCTAGGGTTTACAGGGGGTGCAGATACGCAGTATTTT. It codes for CASSLGFTGGADTQYF.

V and J are TRBV14 and TRBJ1-2; maybe TRBD1 (6 bases). This CDR3 has 16 amino acids. Germline assignment: CDR1 SGHDN and CDR2 FVKESK. Trimming stripped 4 bases from V and 4 bases from J, with 19 bases between. CDR3 protein: CASSLTGTRTIYGYTF. In DNA form, the CDR3 reads TGTGCCAGCAGCCTTACCGGGACACGGACAATCTATGGCTACACCTTC.

The rearrangement joins TRBV7-9 to TRBJ1-6; TRBD1 matches 9 bases. The CDR3 contains 17 residues. Trimming cost V 3 bases and J 7 bases; bases outside gene matches: 10. Germline-derived CDR1 and CDR2 are SEHNR and FQNEAQ (reference sequence). The CDR3 protein is CASSFLGQGSLNSPLHF. For the CDR3, the DNA is TGTGCCAGCAGCTTCTTGGGACAGGGCAGCTTAAATTCACCCCTCCACTTT.

This clone appeared a few times. The V gene is TRBV28, the J gene TRBJ2-2; D remains unclear. In germline, CDR1 is MDHEN, CDR2 SYDVKM. Trimming took 6 bases from V and 3 from J, leaving 14 bases between them. The CDR3 has 15 residues. The CDR3 sequence is CASSPSGVDTGELFF. The DNA of the CDR3 is TGTGCCAGCAGCCCTTCAGGAGTGGACACCGGGGAGCTGTTTTTT. Combining the CDR3 with reference TRBV28 and TRBJ2-2 gives the whole variable domain DVKVTQSSRYLVKRTGEKVFLECVQDMDHENMFWYRQDPGLGLRLIYFSYDVKMKEKGDIPEGYSVSREKKERFSLILESASTNQTSMYLCASSPSGVDTGELFFGEGSRLTVL.

This clone was counted only a few times. This chain connects TRBV30 to TRBJ1-5; weak D call: TRBD1 (5 bases). The CDR3 covers 16 residues. The germline CDR1 and CDR2 sequences are GTSNPN and SVGIG (reference sequence). V lost 3 bases, J lost 1 base, and 16 bases lay in between. DNA for the CDR3: TGTGCCTGGAGGCCGGGACTTCGCGGGAGCAATCAGCCCCAGCATTTT. It encodes CAWRPGLRGSNQPQHF.

The chain carries TRBV18 and TRBJ2-7, with D perhaps being TRBD1 or TRBD2 (5 bases each). V lost 3 bases, J lost 6 bases, and 15 bases lay in between. The CDR3 spans 14 residues. Per the germline V gene, CDR1 is KGHSH and CDR2 is LQKENI. In DNA form, the CDR3 reads TGTGCCAGCTCACCGTCGGGGCTCGGGGTCGAGCAGTACTTC. Its translation: CASSPSGLGVEQYF.

Written as DNA, the CDR3 is TGTGCCAGCAGCCCGACAGGGGTATATAATTCACCCCTCCACTTT. It translates to CASSPTGVYNSPLHF. This chain links TRBV11-1 with TRBJ1-6; TRBD1 aligns across 8 bases. V dropped 5 bases and J dropped 4; count of bases not matched to a gene: 4. The length of the CDR3 is 15 residues. Germline V gene data show CDR1 as SGHAT and CDR2 as FQDESV (reference sequence).

CDR3 sequence: CASSTPWGDEQYF. CDR3 in DNA: TGTGCCAGCAGTACCCCATGGGGGGACGAGCAGTACTTC. The gene calls are TRBV6-5 and TRBJ2-7; possibly TRBD2 for D (6 bases). There are 13 residues in the CDR3. Looked up from germline, CDR1 is MNHEY and CDR2 is SVGAGI. V was pared by 5 bases and J by 5 bases, with 13 bases between.

The DNA for the CDR3 is TGTGCCACCAGCAGAGGTTCCAGCGGGGGGAAGGTAGAGACCCAGTACTTC. Translation gives CATSRGSSGGKVETQYF. V gene TRBV15 combines with J gene TRBJ2-5; 9 bases are shared with TRBD2. Unmatched junction bases numbered 10, after V lost 1 base and J lost 4 bases. The germline CDR1 and CDR2 sequences are LNHNV and YYDKDF (reference sequence). This CDR3 contains 17 residues. The variable domain in full, completed from reference TRBV15 and TRBJ2-5, reads DAMVIQNPRYQVTQFGKPVTLSCSQTLNHNVMYWYQQKSSQAPKLLFHYYDKDFNNEADTPDNFQSRRPNTSFCFLDIRSPGLGDTAMYLCATSRGSSGGKVETQYFGPGTRLLVL.

The gene calls are TRBV19 and TRBJ1-2; possible D gene TRBD1, 6 bases. The length of the CDR3 is 14 residues. Per the germline V gene, CDR1 is LNHDA and CDR2 is SQIVND (reference sequence). Between the trimmed V and J ends, which lost 7 bases and 8 bases, there was a span of 20 bases. As DNA, the CDR3 is TGTGCCAGTACCACGACAGGAGGGCCAATAGGCTACACCTTC. Translated: CASTTTGGPIGYTF.

The chain employs TRBV11-2 and TRBJ1-3, with 7 bases aligning to TRBD1. CDR3 length: 16 amino acids. The junction had 12 bases not matched to a gene; V was cut back by 6 bases and J by 4 bases. Per the germline V gene, CDR1 is SGHAT and CDR2 is FQNNGV. The CDR3, as DNA: TGTGCCAGCAGAACCGGGACAGTGGCCCGGGGAAACACCATATATTTT. The encoded protein is CASRTGTVARGNTIYF.

The chain employs TRBV5-4 and TRBJ2-1; no clear D. CDR3 length: 14 residues. The germline CDR1 and CDR2 sequences are SGHNT and YYREEE (reference sequence). Trimming took off 4 bases at V and 0 bases at J, with 8 bases between the two ends. CDR3 in amino acids: CASSPRASYNEQFF. CDR3 in DNA: TGTGCCAGCAGCCCTCGAGCCTCCTACAATGAGCAGTTCTTC.

This clone was observed a handful of times. CDR3 sequence reads: CASSLTLTYEQYF. The CDR3 DNA sequence: TGTGCCAGTAGCCTCACCCTGACCTACGAGCAGTACTTC. The rearrangement links TRBV19 to TRBJ2-7, with D hard to call. CDR1 is LNHDA and CDR2 is SQIVND in the germline V gene (reference sequence). CDR3 length equals 13 residues. Trimming removed 6 bases from V and 2 bases from J, with 11 bases in between.

As concerns this clone: The junction departs from germline at one end; a sequencing error may be responsible. The V gene is TRBV10-2, the J gene TRBJ2-5; TRBD1 agrees at 12 bases. The CDR3 is 14 amino acids. Germline loops: CDR1 WSHSY, CDR2 SAAADI. DNA for the CDR3: TGCGCCAGCTCCCGGGACAGGGGGCAAGGGACCCAGTACTTC. This codes for CASSRDRGQGTQYF.

The V and J genes are TRBV19 and TRBJ1-1; possibly TRBD1 for D (6 bases). V was pared by 6 bases and J by 1 base, with 18 bases between. Germline-derived CDR1 and CDR2 are LNHDA and SQIVND (reference sequence). There are 16 residues in the CDR3. In DNA, the CDR3 is TGTGCCAGTAGACCTGACAGGCGCCTACCGAACACTGAAGCTTTCTTT. Amino acid sequence: CASRPDRRLPNTEAFF.

The V and J genes are TRBV7-2 and TRBJ2-3; the D gene could be TRBD1 or TRBD2 (7 bases each). Trimming shortened V by 0 bases and J by 0 bases, and 25 bases separated the two germline ends. Germline CDR1 is SGHTA and CDR2 is FQGNSA. The CDR3 consists of 21 residues. CDR3 coding DNA: TGTGCCAGCAGCTTAGCAGGCGGGAGACCACGTGAGGGGGCTAGCACAGATACGCAGTATTTT. Translating gives CASSLAGGRPREGASTDTQYF.

This clone was observed many times. Other DNA sequences of this sample code for an identical CDR3. The genes are TRBV6-1 and TRBJ1-4; 7 nucleotides agree with TRBD1. This CDR3 has 16 residues. Germline CDR1 is MNHNS and CDR2 is SASEGT. V was pared by 2 bases and J by 0 bases, with 3 bases of the junction left unmatched. CDR3 residues: CASSEWTGPTNEKLFF. The CDR3 DNA is TGTGCCAGCAGTGAATGGACAGGCCCAACTAATGAAAAACTGTTTTTT.

CDR3 in DNA: TGTGCCAGCAGTAATGACATGGCTCGTGGGCAGTACTTC. Amino acids: CASSNDMARGQYF. The chain combines TRBV2 with TRBJ2-7; no clear D gene. V was trimmed by 5 bases and J by 9 bases, leaving 17 bases between them. Germline V CDR1 and CDR2: SNHLY, FYNNEI. The CDR3 has 13 amino acids.

V is TRBV19 and J is TRBJ2-3; D unresolved. This CDR3 region has 11 residues. V dropped 8 bases and J dropped 2 bases, with 5 bases sitting between them. Germline lookup yields CDR1 LNHDA and CDR2 SQIVND (reference sequence). This CDR3 reads CASAVTDTQYF. CDR3 DNA sequence: TGTGCCAGTGCCGTCACAGATACGCAGTATTTT.

This clone appeared a few times. The gene calls are TRBV6-5 and TRBJ2-7; D gene uncertain. Trimming removed 2 bases at V and 1 base at J, with 6 bases between. CDR3 length: 13 amino acids. The V gene's germline CDR1 is MNHEY and CDR2 SVGAGI. CDR3 in amino acids: CASSYVGSYEQYF. The CDR3 DNA follows: TGTGCCAGCAGTTACGTGGGATCCTACGAGCAGTACTTC.

This clone was counted only a few times. The chain uses TRBV7-6 and TRBJ2-2; D is unresolved. This CDR3 spans 15 amino acids. Trimming left V 6 bases short and J 6 bases short, with 17 bases between. In germline, CDR1 is SGHVS, CDR2 FNYEAQ. CDR3 in amino acids: CASRTGPGRAGELFF. The DNA of the CDR3 is TGTGCCAGCAGGACGGGCCCCGGAAGGGCCGGGGAGCTGTTTTTT.

The CDR3 nucleotides are TGTGCCAGCAGCTTATCACAGAGCTACAATGAGCAGTTCTTC. This codes for CASSLSQSYNEQFF. The rearrangement uses TRBV11-3 and TRBJ2-1; no clear D. V shed 2 bases and J shed 3 bases, with 8 bases lying between them. The germline gives CDR1 SGHNT, CDR2 YENEEA. The length of the CDR3 is 14 residues.